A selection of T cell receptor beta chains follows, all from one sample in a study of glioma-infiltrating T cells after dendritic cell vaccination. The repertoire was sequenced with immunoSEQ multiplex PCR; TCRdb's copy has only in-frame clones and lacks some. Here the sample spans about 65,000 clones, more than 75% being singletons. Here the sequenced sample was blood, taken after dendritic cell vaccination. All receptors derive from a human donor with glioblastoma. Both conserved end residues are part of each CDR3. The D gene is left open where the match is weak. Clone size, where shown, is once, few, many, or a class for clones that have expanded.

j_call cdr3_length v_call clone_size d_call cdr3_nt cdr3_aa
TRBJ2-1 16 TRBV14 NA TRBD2 TGTGCCAGCAGCCGTTTGACTAGCGGGAGCGGGAGGGAGCAGTTCTTC CASSRLTSGSGREQFF
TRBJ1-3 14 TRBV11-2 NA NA TGTGCCAGCAGCCCATCTCGGAGCGGAAACACCATATATTTT CASSPSRSGNTIYF
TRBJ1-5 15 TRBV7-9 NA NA TGTGCCAGCAGCTTAGCCCCAGGGGACAATCAGCCCCAGCATTTT CASSLAPGDNQPQHF
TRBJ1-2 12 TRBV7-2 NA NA TGTGCCAGCAGACTCGGGGGGCGCGGCTACACCTTC CASRLGGRGYTF
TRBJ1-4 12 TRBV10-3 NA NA TGTGCCATCGGGACGGTGGAGGGGAAACTGTTTTTT CAIGTVEGKLFF
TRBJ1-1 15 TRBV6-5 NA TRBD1 TGTGCCAGCAGACTTAACAGGGGCAAGAACACTGAAGCTTTCTTT CASRLNRGKNTEAFF
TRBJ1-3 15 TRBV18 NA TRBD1 TGTGCCAGCTCACCAATGGACAGGGCTGGAAACACCATATATTTT CASSPMDRAGNTIYF
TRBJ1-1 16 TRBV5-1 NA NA TGCGCCAGCAGCTTGGCAGGGGTTCTTATGAACACTGAAGCTTTCTTT CASSLAGVLMNTEAFF
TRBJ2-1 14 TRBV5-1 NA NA TGCGCCAGCAGTACCCACTCTCCCTACAATGAGCAGTTCTTC CASSTHSPYNEQFF
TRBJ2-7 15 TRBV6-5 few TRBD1 TGTGCCAGCAGAAACCAGGGGACAGGGGCCTACGAGCAGTACTTC CASRNQGTGAYEQYF
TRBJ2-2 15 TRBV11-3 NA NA TGTGCCAGCAGCCACACGCGGGGATTCGGCGGGGAGCTGTTTTTT CASSHTRGFGGELFF
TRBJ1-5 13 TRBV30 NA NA TGTGCCTGGAGTGGTGGAGATAATCAGCCCCAGCATTTT CAWSGGDNQPQHF
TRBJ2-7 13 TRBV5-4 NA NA TGTGCCAGCACACTGGAGGGTTCCTACGAGCAGTACTTC CASTLEGSYEQYF
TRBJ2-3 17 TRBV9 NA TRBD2 TGTGCCAGCAGCGCCCCTCCTAGCGGGGGGGCCACAGATACGCAGTATTTT CASSAPPSGGATDTQYF
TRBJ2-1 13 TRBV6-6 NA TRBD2 TGTGCCAGCAGTTACCAGAGCGGGGGGGAGCAGTTCTTC CASSYQSGGEQFF
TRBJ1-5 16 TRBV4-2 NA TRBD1 TGTGCCAGCAGCCATAACAACAGGGGAGGCAATCAGCCCCAGCATTTT CASSHNNRGGNQPQHF
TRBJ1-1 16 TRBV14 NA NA TGTGCCAGCAGCCAAGTACAGGGCTCAATGAACACTGAAGCTTTCTTT CASSQVQGSMNTEAFF
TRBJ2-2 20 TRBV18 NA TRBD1 TGTGCCAGCTCACGAACGGGACAGGGGGTTTACGACCCCGTCACCGGGGAGCTGTTTTTT CASSRTGQGVYDPVTGELFF
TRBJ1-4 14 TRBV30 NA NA TGTGCCTGGAGTGTACGACGGGTGGTGGAAAAACTGTTTTTT CAWSVRRVVEKLFF
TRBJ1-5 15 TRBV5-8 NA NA TGTGCCAGCAGCCTCAGGGAAGTGCGCAATCAGCCCCAGCATTTT CASSLREVRNQPQHF
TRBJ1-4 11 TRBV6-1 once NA TGTGCCTCCAGGCGTAATGAAAAACTGTTTTTT CASRRNEKLFF
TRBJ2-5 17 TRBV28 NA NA TGTGCCAGCAGTTTCTCCCATCTAGCCGGTGGGGGGGAGACCCAGTACTTC CASSFSHLAGGGETQYF
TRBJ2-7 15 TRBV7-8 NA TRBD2 TGTGCCAGCAGCTTGACTAGCCGCTCCTCCTACGAGCAGTACTTC CASSLTSRSSYEQYF